This TCR beta chain was captured in a study of cytomegalovirus exposure and HLA in healthy donors. CDR1 and CDR2 from the germline V gene are KGHSH and LQKENI. The CDR3 sequence is 14 residues long. V dropped 4 bases and J dropped 7 bases, with 14 bases sitting between them. Repertoires were generated with immunoSEQ multiplex PCR, while TCRdb's copy carries only in-frame clones and drops some. The table includes approximately 180,000 clones, about 89% detected once. Sequencing was performed on PBMCs. The chain joins TRBV18 to TRBJ2-1, with unresolved D. The TCR comes from a young man in good health and CMV-seropositive. CDR3: CASSRSETPNEQFF. In DNA, the CDR3 is TGTGCCAGCTCACGGTCCGAGACTCCTAATGAGCAGTTCTTC. The full variable domain, completed using reference TRBV18 and TRBJ2-1, is NAGVMQNPRHLVRRRGQEARLRCSPMKGHSHVYWYRQLPEEGLKFMVYLQKENIIDESGMPKERFSAEFPKEGPSILRIQQVVRGDSAAYFCASSRSETPNEQFFGPGTRLTVL.